These 23 T cell receptor beta chains were sequenced from one sample in a study of shared clonotypes between healthy human individuals. Data came from immunoSEQ multiplex PCR; TCRdb stores just in-frame clones and leaves some out. The sample lists roughly 2.1 million clones; roughly 91% were seen once. Naive CD8 isolation took CD45RO-negative cells positively selected for CCR7 and excluded terminally differentiated effector memory CD45RA+ cells. The sample comprised naive CD8+ T cells from PBMCs. The source of these receptors is a man between 18 and 35 years old in good health. Some clones in this sample may be carry-over from other donors' samples.

The chain employs TRBV6-5 and TRBJ2-7; D uncertain. V lost 9 bases, J lost 3 bases, and 9 bases lay in between. This CDR3 spans 11 amino acids. Germline CDR1 MNHEY, CDR2 SVGAGI. CDR3 nucleotides: TGTGCCAGTACGAAAATCTACGAGCAGTACTTC. Translation gives CASTKIYEQYF.

DNA of the CDR3: TGTGCCAGCAGCTTAGAGACTGGGACCCGCCACGAGCAGTACTTC. It yields the protein CASSLETGTRHEQYF. The V and J genes are TRBV7-9 and TRBJ2-7; either TRBD1 or TRBD2 may supply D (5 bases each). V dropped 1 base and J dropped 5 bases, with 15 bases sitting between them. CDR1 is SEHNR and CDR2 is FQNEAQ in the germline V gene (reference sequence). The CDR3 runs 15 residues.

The chain links TRBV7-6 to TRBJ2-7; the D gene could be TRBD1 or TRBD2 (6 bases each). The CDR3 runs to 13 residues. The germline V and J ends were trimmed by 3 bases and 6 bases, with 12 bases remaining between them. CDR1 and CDR2 from the germline V gene are SGHVS and FNYEAQ. CDR3 region: CASSFKQGGEQYF. CDR3 coding DNA: TGTGCCAGCAGCTTCAAACAGGGAGGCGAGCAGTACTTC.

A single count supports this clone. The chain combines TRBV5-1 with TRBJ1-4, with D hard to call. The germline gives CDR1 SGHRS, CDR2 YFSETQ. The CDR3 totals 16 residues. V was cut by 3 bases and J by 5 bases, with 17 bases left in between. In DNA, the CDR3 is TGCGCCAGCAGCTCGGGGAGGCGGGAAGTAAATGAAAAACTGTTTTTT. It is translated as CASSSGRREVNEKLFF.

The rearrangement links TRBV7-9 to TRBJ1-2; D unclear. Germline assignment: CDR1 SEHNR and CDR2 FQNEAQ (reference sequence). This CDR3 has 16 residues. The V end lost 0 bases, the J end lost 3 bases, and 14 bases lay between the germline ends. The CDR3: CASSLAPDALYYGYTF. CDR3 bases: TGTGCCAGCAGCTTAGCGCCCGATGCACTTTACTATGGCTACACCTTC.

The chain joins TRBV30 to TRBJ2-2; D is ambiguous. CDR3 length: 12 amino acids. V lost 7 bases and J lost 3, with 9 bases in between. In germline, CDR1 is GTSNPN, CDR2 SVGIG (reference sequence). CDR3 loop: CASPGDTGELFF. The CDR3, as DNA: TGTGCCTCACCTGGGGACACCGGGGAGCTGTTTTTT.

The chain carries TRBV15 and TRBJ2-7; 8 nucleotides agree with TRBD1. Germline CDR1 and CDR2: LNHNV and YYDKDF (reference sequence). V lost 3 bases to trimming and J lost 2 bases; unmatched junction nucleotides: 9. This CDR3 region has 16 residues. CDR3 loop: CATSSKPDRGPYEQYF. In DNA, the CDR3 is TGTGCCACCAGCAGTAAGCCCGACAGGGGACCCTACGAGCAGTACTTC.

The chain is built from TRBV19 and TRBJ1-1; D is uncertain. Germline V gene lookup returns CDR1 LNHDA and CDR2 SQIVND (reference sequence). The CDR3 extends over 13 amino acids. The germline V and J ends were trimmed by 3 bases and 2 bases, with 7 bases remaining between them. CDR3 residues: CASSILANTEAFF. CDR3 sequence (DNA): TGTGCCAGTAGTATTTTGGCAAACACTGAAGCTTTCTTT. The full variable domain, in which reference TRBV19 and TRBJ1-1 provide the parts outside the CDR3, is DGGITQSPKYLFRKEGQNVTLSCEQNLNHDAMYWYRQDPGQGLRLIYYSQIVNDFQKGDIAEGYSVSREKKESFPLTVTSAQKNPTAFYLCASSILANTEAFFGQGTRLTVV.

A note on this clone: The sample holds other DNA sequences that translate to the same CDR3. This chain links TRBV27 with TRBJ2-7, with D tentatively TRBD1 or TRBD2 (5 bases each). The CDR3 is 14 residues long. The V gene lost 2 bases and the J gene lost 3 bases, with 11 bases spanning the gap. Germline-derived CDR1 and CDR2 are MNHEY and SMNVEV (reference sequence). CDR3 protein: CASSLGGWGYEQYF. The CDR3 DNA reads as TGTGCCAGCAGTTTAGGGGGTTGGGGCTACGAGCAGTACTTC.

The V gene is TRBV27, the J gene TRBJ2-5; 9 bases are a match to TRBD2. This CDR3 has 15 amino acids. J was trimmed by 5 bases and V by 5 bases; bases with no gene match: 9. Per germline, CDR1 MNHEY and CDR2 SMNVEV (reference sequence). Here the CDR3 DNA reads TGTGCCAGCAGTCACGGTAGCGGGAGCGGGGAGACCCAGTACTTC. Protein sequence: CASSHGSGSGETQYF.

The chain links TRBV19 to TRBJ2-2; D is possibly TRBD2 (6 bases). Looked up from germline, CDR1 is LNHDA and CDR2 is SQIVND (reference sequence). This CDR3 has 16 residues. Trimming cost V 4 bases and J 4 bases, with 16 bases left between them. CDR3 DNA sequence: TGTGCCAGTAGTAGACGGAGGGCCGGTGGCACCGGGGAGCTGTTTTTT. Translated, it gives CASSRRRAGGTGELFF.

V usage is TRBV5-1 and J usage is TRBJ2-3; tentatively, D is TRBD2 (7 bases). Per the germline V gene, CDR1 is SGHRS and CDR2 is YFSETQ. The CDR3 runs to 16 residues. V was trimmed by 2 bases and J by 1 base, leaving 14 bases between them. The CDR3 DNA sequence: TGCGCCAGCAGCTTAACGGGCGGGGGCCGCACAGATACGCAGTATTTT. Encoded protein: CASSLTGGGRTDTQYF. Full variable domain (outside the CDR3, taken from reference TRBV5-1 and TRBJ2-3): KAGVTQTPRYLIKTRGQQVTLSCSPISGHRSVSWYQQTPGQGLQFLFEYFSETQRNKGNFPGRFSGRQFSNSRSEMNVSTLELGDSALYLCASSLTGGGRTDTQYFGPGTRLTVL.

This chain uses TRBV7-9 with TRBJ2-3; 9 bases map to TRBD2. The CDR3 totals 15 residues. V shed 5 bases, J shed 5 bases, and the junction held 8 bases outside the gene matches. From germline, CDR1 is SEHNR and CDR2 FQNEAQ (reference sequence). CDR3 loop: CASSGSGSSVDTQYF. CDR3 nucleotide sequence: TGTGCCAGCAGCGGTAGCGGGAGTTCGGTAGATACGCAGTATTTT.

This clone appeared a few times. V is TRBV9 and J is TRBJ1-1, with 10 bases that match TRBD1. The V gene end was trimmed by 0 bases and the J gene end by 4 bases; junction bases not matched to a gene: 6. From germline, CDR1 is SGDLS and CDR2 YYNGEE. This CDR3 has 16 amino acids. This chain's CDR3 is CASSVGQGARSTEAFF. The CDR3 DNA sequence: TGTGCCAGCAGCGTAGGACAGGGGGCGCGGAGCACTGAAGCTTTCTTT.

The V and J genes are TRBV9 and TRBJ2-7; tentative D call: TRBD2 (5 bases). Germline assignment: CDR1 SGDLS and CDR2 YYNGEE. The ends were cut back, 4 bases at V and 3 bases at J, with 17 bases in the middle. This CDR3 spans 15 amino acids. DNA of the CDR3: TGTGCCAGCAGCCCCGGACCGGGGTTAGGCTACGAGCAGTACTTC. Its translation: CASSPGPGLGYEQYF.

The chain links TRBV9 to TRBJ1-5; D call uncertain. The germline CDR1 and CDR2 sequences are SGDLS and YYNGEE. The CDR3 has 13 amino acids. Trimming took 7 bases from V and 2 from J, leaving 10 bases between them. The CDR3 here is CASSDGRNQPQHF. The CDR3 region has the DNA TGTGCCAGCTCCGACGGACGCAATCAGCCCCAGCATTTT.

The chain links TRBV5-1 to TRBJ2-4, with 10 nucleotides matching TRBD1. This CDR3 spans 21 amino acids. The trim removed 1 base at V and 1 base at J, leaving 17 bases unmatched. Germline lookup yields CDR1 SGHRS and CDR2 YFSETQ. CDR3 bases: TGCGCCAGCAGCTTGTATCGTTCAACGGGACAGGGGTTCGGGGCCAAAAACATTCAGTACTTC. Its protein product is CASSLYRSTGQGFGAKNIQYF.

V usage is TRBV7-2 and J usage is TRBJ2-7, with TRBD2 matching 9 bases. The V and J ends lost 1 base and 3 bases, in that order; junction bases with no gene match: 13. CDR1 and CDR2 (germline): SGHTA, FQGNSA. This CDR3 has 18 residues. As DNA, the CDR3 is TGTGCCAGCAGCTTAGGTGGCAGGGTGGCAGCGGGAGGCTACGAGCAGTACTTC. Translated: CASSLGGRVAAGGYEQYF. The full variable domain, in which reference TRBV7-2 and TRBJ2-7 provide the parts outside the CDR3, is GAGVSQSPSNKVTEKGKDVELRCDPISGHTALYWYRQSLGQGLEFLIYFQGNSAPDKSGLPSDRFSAERTGGSVSTLTIQRTQQEDSAVYLCASSLGGRVAAGGYEQYFGPGTRLTVT.

The rearrangement joins TRBV23-1 to TRBJ2-5; TRBD1 aligns across 7 bases. TRBV23-1 is noted as an ORF with a role that remains uncertain. V was clipped by 1 base and J by 4 bases; unmatched bases: 9. The CDR3 loop spans 16 amino acids. The CDR3 bases are TGCGCCAGCAGTCAATGGTCATTAGGGGGCAGAGAGACCCAGTACTTC. Amino acid sequence: CASSQWSLGGRETQYF.

The chain recombines TRBV27 with TRBJ1-1; D ambiguous. The CDR3 extends over 15 amino acids. Deletions cut 4 bases from V and 0 bases from J, with 12 bases between. Germline V gene data show CDR1 as MNHEY and CDR2 as SMNVEV (reference sequence). This chain's CDR3 is CASSSQDGLNTEAFF. The CDR3 nucleotides read TGTGCCAGCAGTTCCCAGGACGGCTTGAACACTGAAGCTTTCTTT.

The chain carries TRBV16 and TRBJ1-5, with D unclear. The CDR3 spans 16 residues. Deletions cut 6 bases from V and 1 base from J, with 16 bases between. The germline V gene has CDR1 KGHSY and CDR2 FQNENV. The CDR3 reads CASSHPSPVSNQPQHF. The CDR3, as DNA: TGTGCCAGCAGTCACCCCTCACCCGTGAGCAATCAGCCCCAGCATTTT.

The rearrangement uses TRBV6-5 and TRBJ2-3, with D tentatively TRBD2 (5 bases). Germline CDR1 reads MNHEY; CDR2 reads SVGAGI. CDR3 length: 14 amino acids. The V and J ends lost 5 bases and 4 bases respectively, with 13 bases between them. CDR3 region: CASSTPGSADTQYF. In nucleotides, the CDR3 is TGTGCCAGCAGTACCCCGGGGTCGGCAGATACGCAGTATTTT.

J is TRBJ2-2 and V is TRBV30, with D possibly matching TRBD2 (5 bases). The CDR3 is 13 residues long. Trimming took 0 bases from V and 5 from J, leaving 7 bases between them. Germline assignment: CDR1 GTSNPN and CDR2 SVGIG (reference sequence). The DNA for the CDR3 is TGTGCCTGGAGTGTACTAGGGACCGGGGAGCTGTTTTTT. Translated, it gives CAWSVLGTGELFF.